Reported below is one T cell receptor (beta chain). The source of the sample is a study of blood T cell repertoires in COVID-19. Overall study context: Donors in the United States, Italy and Spain gave samples during acute or convalescent COVID-19. Nucleic acid was either cDNA or gDNA, and it came from T cells, B-cell-depleted T cells, or PBMCs.

As processed by the authors: Estimates of nucleated cell counts were drawn from the amplification of reference gene primers. This table comes from immunoSEQ multiplex PCR, and its TCRdb copy is limited to in-frame clones, with some not included. V and J calls and clone size are given by that table; D and trimming were obtained from the DNA. The sample lists about 75,000 clones, approximately 90% occurring once. The CDR3 is 15 residues long. Looked up from germline, CDR1 is MGHRA and CDR2 is YSYEKL. V lost 6 bases to trimming and J lost 2 bases, with 16 bases between them. The chain carries TRBV4-1 and TRBJ1-1, with a tentative D call TRBD1 (6 bases). The specimen was peripheral blood. The clonotype originates from a human donor in a cohort sampled during active COVID-19. The CDR3: CASRPLDSTNTEAFF. CDR3 nucleotides: TGCGCCAGCAGGCCCTTGGACAGCACAAACACTGAAGCTTTCTTT.